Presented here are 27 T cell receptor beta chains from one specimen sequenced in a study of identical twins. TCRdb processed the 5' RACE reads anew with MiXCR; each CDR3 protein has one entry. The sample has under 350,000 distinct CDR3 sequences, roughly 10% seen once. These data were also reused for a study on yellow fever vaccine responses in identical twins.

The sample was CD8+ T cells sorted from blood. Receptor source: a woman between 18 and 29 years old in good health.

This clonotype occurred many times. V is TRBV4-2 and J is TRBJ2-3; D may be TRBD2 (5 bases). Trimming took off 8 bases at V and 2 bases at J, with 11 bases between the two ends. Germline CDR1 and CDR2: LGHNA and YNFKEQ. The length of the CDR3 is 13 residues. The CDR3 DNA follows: TGTGCCAGCCTAGAAGCGGACACAGATACGCAGTATTTT. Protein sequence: CASLEADTDTQYF.

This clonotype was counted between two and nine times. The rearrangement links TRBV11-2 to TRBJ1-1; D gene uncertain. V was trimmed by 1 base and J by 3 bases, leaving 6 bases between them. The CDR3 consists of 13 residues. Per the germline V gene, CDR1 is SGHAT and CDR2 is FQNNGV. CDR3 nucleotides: TGTGCCAGCAGCTTAGGTCCGGACACTGAAGCTTTCTTT. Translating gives CASSLGPDTEAFF.

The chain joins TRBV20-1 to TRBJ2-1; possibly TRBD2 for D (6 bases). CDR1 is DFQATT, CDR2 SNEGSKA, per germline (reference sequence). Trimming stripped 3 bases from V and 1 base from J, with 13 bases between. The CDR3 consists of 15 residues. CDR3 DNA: TGCAGTGCTAGTGGGTCGGGAGAATCCTACAATGAGCAGTTCTTC. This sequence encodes CSASGSGESYNEQFF.

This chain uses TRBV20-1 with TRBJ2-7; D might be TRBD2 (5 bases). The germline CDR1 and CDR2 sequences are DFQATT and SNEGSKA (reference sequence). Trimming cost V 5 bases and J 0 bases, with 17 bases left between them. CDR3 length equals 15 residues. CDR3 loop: CSALRVADYSYEQYF. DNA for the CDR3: TGCAGTGCTCTACGGGTGGCCGACTACTCCTACGAGCAGTACTTC.

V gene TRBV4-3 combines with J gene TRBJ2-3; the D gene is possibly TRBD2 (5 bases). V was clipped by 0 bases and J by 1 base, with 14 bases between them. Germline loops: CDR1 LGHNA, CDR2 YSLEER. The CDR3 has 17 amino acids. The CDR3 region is CASSQDRVGVGTDTQYF. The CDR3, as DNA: TGCGCCAGCAGCCAAGATCGGGTGGGAGTGGGCACAGATACGCAGTATTTT.

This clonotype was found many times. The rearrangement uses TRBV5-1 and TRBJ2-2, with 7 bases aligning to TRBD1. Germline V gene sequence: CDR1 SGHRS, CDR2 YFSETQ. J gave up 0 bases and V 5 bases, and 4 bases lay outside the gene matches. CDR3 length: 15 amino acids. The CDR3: CASRQGTANTGELFF. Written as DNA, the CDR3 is TGCGCCAGCAGGCAGGGGACAGCGAACACCGGGGAGCTGTTTTTT.

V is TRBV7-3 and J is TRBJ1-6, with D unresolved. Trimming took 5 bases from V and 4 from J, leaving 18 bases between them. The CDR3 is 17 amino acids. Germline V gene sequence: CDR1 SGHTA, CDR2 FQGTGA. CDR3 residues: CASSPPPVRKYNSPLHF. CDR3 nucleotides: TGTGCCAGCAGCCCCCCTCCCGTGAGGAAGTATAATTCACCCCTCCACTTT. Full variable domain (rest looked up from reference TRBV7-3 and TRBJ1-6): GAGVSQTPSNKVTEKGKYVELRCDPISGHTALYWYRQSLGQGPEFLIYFQGTGAADDSGLPNDRFFAVRPEGSVSTLKIQRTERGDSAVYLCASSPPPVRKYNSPLHFGNGTRLTVT.

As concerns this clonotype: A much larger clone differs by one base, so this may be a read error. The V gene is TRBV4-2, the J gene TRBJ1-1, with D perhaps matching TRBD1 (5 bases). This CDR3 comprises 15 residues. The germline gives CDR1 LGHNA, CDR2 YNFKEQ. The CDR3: CTSSQEEQANTEAFF. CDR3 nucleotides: TGTACCAGCAGCCAAGAGGAACAGGCGAACACTGAAGCTTTCTTT.

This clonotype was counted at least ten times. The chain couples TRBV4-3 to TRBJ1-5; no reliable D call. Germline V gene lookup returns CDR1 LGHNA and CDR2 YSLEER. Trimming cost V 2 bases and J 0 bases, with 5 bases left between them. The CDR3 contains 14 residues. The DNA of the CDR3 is TGCGCCAGCAGCCAATTTGTTAGCAATCAGCCCCAGCATTTT. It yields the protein CASSQFVSNQPQHF.

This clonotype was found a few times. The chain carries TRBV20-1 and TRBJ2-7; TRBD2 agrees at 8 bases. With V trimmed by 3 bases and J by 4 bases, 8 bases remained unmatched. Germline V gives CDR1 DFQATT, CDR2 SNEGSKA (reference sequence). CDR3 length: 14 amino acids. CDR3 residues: CSARDGGGSYEQYF. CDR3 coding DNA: TGCAGTGCTAGGGACGGGGGGGGCTCTTACGAGCAGTACTTC.

DNA of the CDR3: TGTGCCAGCAGCTTACCCCTATCCCCGACTAGCGACCCCTCCTACGAGCAGTACTTC. It yields the protein CASSLPLSPTSDPSYEQYF. The genes are TRBV11-1 and TRBJ2-7; 8 nucleotides align to TRBD2. V trimming: 2 bases; J trimming: 0 bases; junction bases outside the gene matches: 15. CDR1 is SGHAT, CDR2 FQDESV, per germline (reference sequence). This CDR3 contains 19 residues.

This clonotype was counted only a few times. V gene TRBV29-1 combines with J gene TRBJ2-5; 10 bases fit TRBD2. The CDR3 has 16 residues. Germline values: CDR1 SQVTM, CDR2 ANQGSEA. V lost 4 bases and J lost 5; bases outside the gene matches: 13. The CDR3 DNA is TGCAGCGTTGCCTCCGGGACTAGCGCTTCTTGGGAGACCCAGTACTTC. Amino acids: CSVASGTSASWETQYF. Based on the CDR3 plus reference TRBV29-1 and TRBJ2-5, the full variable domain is SAVISQKPSRDICQRGTSLTIQCQVDSQVTMMFWYRQQPGQSLTLIATANQGSEATYESGFVIDKFPISRPNLTFSTLTVSNMSPEDSSIYLCSVASGTSASWETQYFGPGTRLLVL.

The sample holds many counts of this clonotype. CDR3 sequence (DNA): TGTGCCAGCAGTCTAGGTTCACCCCTCCACTTT. Residues: CASSLGSPLHF. The gene calls are TRBV28 and TRBJ1-6; D is ambiguous. Germline V gene lookup returns CDR1 MDHEN and CDR2 SYDVKM. V was pared by 5 bases and J by 9 bases, with 5 bases between. The CDR3 covers 11 residues.

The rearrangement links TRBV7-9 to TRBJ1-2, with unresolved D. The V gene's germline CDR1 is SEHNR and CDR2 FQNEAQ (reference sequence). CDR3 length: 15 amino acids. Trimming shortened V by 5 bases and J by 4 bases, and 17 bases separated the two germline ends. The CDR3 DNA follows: TGTGCCAGCAGCCCCGTTCAGCGCTTTGCCTATGGCTACACCTTC. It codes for CASSPVQRFAYGYTF.

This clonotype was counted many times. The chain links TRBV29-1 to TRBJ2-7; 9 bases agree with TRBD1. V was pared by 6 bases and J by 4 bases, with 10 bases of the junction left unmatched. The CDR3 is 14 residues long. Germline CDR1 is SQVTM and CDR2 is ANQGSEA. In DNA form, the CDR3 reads TGCAGCGTGACAACCGGGACAGGGCTTTACGAGCAGTACTTC. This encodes CSVTTGTGLYEQYF.

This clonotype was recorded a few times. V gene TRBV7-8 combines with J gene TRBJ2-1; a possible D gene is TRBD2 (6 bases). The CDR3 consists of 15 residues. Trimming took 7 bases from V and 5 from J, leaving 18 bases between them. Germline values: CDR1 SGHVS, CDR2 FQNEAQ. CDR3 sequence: CASTRLGTPNNEQFF. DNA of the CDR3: TGTGCCAGCACCCGACTCGGGACTCCCAACAATGAGCAGTTCTTC.

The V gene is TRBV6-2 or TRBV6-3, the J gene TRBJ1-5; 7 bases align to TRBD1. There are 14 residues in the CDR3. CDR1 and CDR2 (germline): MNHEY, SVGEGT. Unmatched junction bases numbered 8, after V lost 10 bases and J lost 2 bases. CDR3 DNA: TGTGCCACGGAACAGGGGTTGGGCAATCAGCCCCAGCATTTT. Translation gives CATEQGLGNQPQHF.

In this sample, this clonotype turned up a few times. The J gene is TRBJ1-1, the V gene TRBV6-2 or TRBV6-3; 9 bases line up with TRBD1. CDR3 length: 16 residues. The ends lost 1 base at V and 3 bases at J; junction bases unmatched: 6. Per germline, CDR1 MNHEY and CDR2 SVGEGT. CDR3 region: CASSYLGTGTDTEAFF. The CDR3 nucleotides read TGTGCCAGCAGTTACTTAGGGACAGGGACGGACACTGAAGCTTTCTTT.

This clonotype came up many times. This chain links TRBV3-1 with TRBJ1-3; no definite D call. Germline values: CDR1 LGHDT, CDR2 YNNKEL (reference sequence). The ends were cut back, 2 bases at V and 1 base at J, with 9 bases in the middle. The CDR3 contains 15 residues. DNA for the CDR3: TGTGCCAGCAGCCAATCCACAGCGTCTGGAAACACCATATATTTT. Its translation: CASSQSTASGNTIYF.

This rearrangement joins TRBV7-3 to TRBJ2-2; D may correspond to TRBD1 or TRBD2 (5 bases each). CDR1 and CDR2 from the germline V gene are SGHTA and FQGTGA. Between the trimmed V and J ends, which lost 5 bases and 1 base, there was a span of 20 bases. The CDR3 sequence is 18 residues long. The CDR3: CASSPPGWGPLNTGELFF. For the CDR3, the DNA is TGTGCCAGCAGCCCACCTGGGTGGGGACCTTTGAACACCGGGGAGCTGTTTTTT.

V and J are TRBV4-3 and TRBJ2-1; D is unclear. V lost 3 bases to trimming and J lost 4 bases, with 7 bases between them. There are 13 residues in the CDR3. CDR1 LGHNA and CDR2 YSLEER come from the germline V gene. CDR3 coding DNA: TGCGCCAGCAGCCATGACCAATACAATGAGCAGTTCTTC. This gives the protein CASSHDQYNEQFF.

The CDR3 sequence is CSAKPLRESYTGELFF. The CDR3, as DNA: TGCAGTGCTAAGCCTCTGCGAGAGTCTTACACCGGGGAGCTGTTTTTT. The V call is TRBV20-1, the J call TRBJ2-2; no firm D call. Germline CDR1 is DFQATT and CDR2 is SNEGSKA (reference sequence). The CDR3 is 16 amino acids. V lost 4 bases and J lost 3, with 18 bases in between.

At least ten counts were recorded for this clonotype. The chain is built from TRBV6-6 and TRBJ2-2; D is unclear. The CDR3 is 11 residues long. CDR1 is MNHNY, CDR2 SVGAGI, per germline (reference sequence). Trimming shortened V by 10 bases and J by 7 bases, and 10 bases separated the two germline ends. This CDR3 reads CAIYVGGELFF. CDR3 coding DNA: TGTGCCATCTACGTGGGCGGGGAGCTGTTTTTT.

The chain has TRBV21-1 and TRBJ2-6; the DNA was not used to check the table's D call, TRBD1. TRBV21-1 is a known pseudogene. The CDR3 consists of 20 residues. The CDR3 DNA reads TGTGCCAGCAGCAATCTTAACCGGACGGACAGTCTCGATGGGGCCAACGTCCTGACTTTC. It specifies CASSNLNRTDSLDGANVLTF.

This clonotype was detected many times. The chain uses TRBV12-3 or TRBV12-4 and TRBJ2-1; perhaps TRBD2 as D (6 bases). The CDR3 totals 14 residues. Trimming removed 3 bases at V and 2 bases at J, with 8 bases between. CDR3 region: CASSLAGPYNEQFF. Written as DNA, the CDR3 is TGTGCCAGCAGTTTGGCGGGGCCCTACAATGAGCAGTTCTTC.

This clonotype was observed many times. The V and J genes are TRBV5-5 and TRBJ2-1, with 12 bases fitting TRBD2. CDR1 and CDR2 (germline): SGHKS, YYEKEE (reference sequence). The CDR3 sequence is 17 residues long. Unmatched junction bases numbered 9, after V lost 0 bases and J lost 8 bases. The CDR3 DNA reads TGTGCCAGCAGCTTGGAGTGGCTAGCGGGGGGGCCTGATGAGCAGTTCTTC. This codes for CASSLEWLAGGPDEQFF.

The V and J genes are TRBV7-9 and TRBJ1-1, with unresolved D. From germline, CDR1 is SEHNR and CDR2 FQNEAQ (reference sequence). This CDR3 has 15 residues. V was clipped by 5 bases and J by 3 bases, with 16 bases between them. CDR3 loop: CASSPDPARDTEAFF. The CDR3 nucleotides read TGTGCCAGCAGCCCAGACCCTGCCCGGGACACTGAAGCTTTCTTT.